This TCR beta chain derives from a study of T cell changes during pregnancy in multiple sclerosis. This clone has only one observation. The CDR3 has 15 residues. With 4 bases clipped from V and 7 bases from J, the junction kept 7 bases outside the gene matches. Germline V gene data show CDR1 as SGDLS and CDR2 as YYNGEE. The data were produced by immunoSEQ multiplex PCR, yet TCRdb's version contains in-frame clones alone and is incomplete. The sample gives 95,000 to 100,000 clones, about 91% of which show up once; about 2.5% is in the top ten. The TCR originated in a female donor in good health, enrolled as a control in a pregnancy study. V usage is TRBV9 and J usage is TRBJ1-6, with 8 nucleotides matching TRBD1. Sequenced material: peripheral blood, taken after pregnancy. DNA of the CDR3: TGTGCCAGCAGCCAAGGCCGGGACAGGAATTCACCCCTCCACTTT. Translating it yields CASSQGRDRNSPLHF.